This T cell receptor (beta chain) was retrieved from a study of T-cell memory formation after mild COVID-19. As for the study in general: Each donor largely had its own TCR clusters. Whole-study findings and limits: The pre-infection memory compartment contained some responding clones, suggesting cross-reactive memory joined.

TCRdb fed the 5' RACE reads into MiXCR, producing one record per CDR3 protein. The data hold 100,000 to 120,000 distinct CDR3 sequences, with roughly 20% observed a single time. Notes on this clonotype: The antigen is unknown.

The CDR3 length is 14 residues. Unmatched junction bases numbered 9, after V lost 7 bases and J lost 3 bases. The germline CDR1 and CDR2 sequences are MNHEY and SVGEGT. Sequencing was done on a sample of PBMCs or a T cell subset sorted from them (not recorded which). The V and J genes are TRBV6-2 or TRBV6-3 and TRBJ2-7, with 7 bases lining up with TRBD2. The receptor was derived from a man between 18 and 29 years old who had mild COVID-19 (a few samples of this study predate the infection). Cell type and time point are not known. This chain's CDR3 is CASKSRGEFYEQYV. DNA for the CDR3: TGTGCCAGCAAATCCCGGGGGGAGTTCTACGAGCAGTACGTC.